Described below is a single T cell receptor beta chain sequence and its context. Specified time point: newly diagnosed GD, antithyroid drugs for less than 3 months. The TCR library used RNA extracted from PBMCs. An endocrinology unit in Xi'an, China, supplied the patients. With iRepertoire HTBI primers and Arm-PCR of CDR3 regions, TCR beta libraries were built. MiXCR, run by TCRdb on the multiplex PCR reads, gives a single entry per CDR3 protein. The sample consists of about half a million distinct CDR3 sequences, 12% of them appearing once. The data belong to a study of regulatory T cells in long-lasting Graves disease. The CDR3 spans 13 residues. In germline, CDR1 is MDHEN, CDR2 SYDVKM. Trimming removed 3 bases from V and 8 bases from J, with 12 bases in between. Separately, the same data were catalogued under a study of T cells in Graves' hyperthyroidism and ophthalmopathy. Per that paper: Patients were excluded for uncontrolled infection, other autoimmune disease, pregnancy or lactation. HTBI primers were the set used in a first-round RT-PCR of the TCR CDR3. A model built on 13 V-J features separated ophthalmopathy from stable hyperthyroidism.

The chain combines TRBV28 with TRBJ2-3; D call uncertain. Here the sequenced sample was peripheral blood mononuclear cells (PBMCs), taken at new diagnosis, from a patient treated with antithyroid drugs. The TCR originated in a woman between 25 and 40 years old with Graves disease. In nucleotides, the CDR3 is TGTGCCAGCAGTTTCCCAGTTTTTGGTACGCAGTATTTT. Residues: CASSFPVFGTQYF. The whole variable domain, remainder taken from reference TRBV28 and TRBJ2-3, is DVKVTQSSRYLVKRTGEKVFLECVQDMDHENMFWYRQDPGLGLRLIYFSYDVKMKEKGDIPEGYSVSREKKERFSLILESASTNQTSMYLCASSFPVFGTQYFGPGTRLTVL.